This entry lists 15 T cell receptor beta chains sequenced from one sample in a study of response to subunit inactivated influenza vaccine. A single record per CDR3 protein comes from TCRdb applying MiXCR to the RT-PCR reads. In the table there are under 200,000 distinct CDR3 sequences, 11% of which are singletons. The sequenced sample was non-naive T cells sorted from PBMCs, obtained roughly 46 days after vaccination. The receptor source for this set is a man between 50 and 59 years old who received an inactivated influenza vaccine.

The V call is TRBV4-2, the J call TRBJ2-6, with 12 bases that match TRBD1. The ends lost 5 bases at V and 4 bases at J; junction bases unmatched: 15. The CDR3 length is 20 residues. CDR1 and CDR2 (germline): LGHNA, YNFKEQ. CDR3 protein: CASSVLLPGQGAQGANVLTF. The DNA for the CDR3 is TGTGCCAGCAGCGTCCTACTACCGGGACAGGGGGCGCAAGGGGCCAACGTCCTGACTTTC.

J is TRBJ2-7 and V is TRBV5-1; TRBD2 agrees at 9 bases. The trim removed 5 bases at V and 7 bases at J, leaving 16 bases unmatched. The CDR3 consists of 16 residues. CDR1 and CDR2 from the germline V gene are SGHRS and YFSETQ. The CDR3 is CASRPSGVAGVREQYF. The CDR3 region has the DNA TGCGCCAGCAGGCCATCCGGGGTAGCGGGAGTACGGGAGCAGTACTTC.

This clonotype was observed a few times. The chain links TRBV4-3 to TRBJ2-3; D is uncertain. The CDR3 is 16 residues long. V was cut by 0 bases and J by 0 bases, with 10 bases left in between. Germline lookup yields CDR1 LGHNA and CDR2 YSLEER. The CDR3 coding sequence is TGCGCCAGCAGCCAAGAGCTTGGGGATAGCACAGATACGCAGTATTTT. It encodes CASSQELGDSTDTQYF.

CDR3 bases: TGTGCCAGGAGTAGCGGAAACACAGATACGCAGTATTTT. It translates to CARSSGNTDTQYF. The V and J genes are TRBV7-9 and TRBJ2-3; tentatively, D is TRBD2 (6 bases). The CDR3 runs to 13 residues. Trimming left V 9 bases short and J 2 bases short, with 12 bases between. Germline-derived CDR1 and CDR2 are SEHNR and FQNEAQ (reference sequence).

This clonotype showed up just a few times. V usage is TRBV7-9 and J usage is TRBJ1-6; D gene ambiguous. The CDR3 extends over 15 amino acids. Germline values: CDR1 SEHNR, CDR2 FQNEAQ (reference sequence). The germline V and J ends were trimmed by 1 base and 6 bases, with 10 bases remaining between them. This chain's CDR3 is CASSLGPGPNSPLHF. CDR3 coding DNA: TGTGCCAGCAGCTTAGGACCGGGCCCTAATTCACCCCTCCACTTT.

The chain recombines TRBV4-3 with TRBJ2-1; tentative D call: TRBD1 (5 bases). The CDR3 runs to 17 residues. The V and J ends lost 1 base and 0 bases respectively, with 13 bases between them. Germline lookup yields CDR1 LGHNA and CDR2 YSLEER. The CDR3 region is CASSQAQQASSYNEQFF. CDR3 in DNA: TGCGCCAGCAGCCAAGCCCAACAGGCCAGCTCCTACAATGAGCAGTTCTTC.

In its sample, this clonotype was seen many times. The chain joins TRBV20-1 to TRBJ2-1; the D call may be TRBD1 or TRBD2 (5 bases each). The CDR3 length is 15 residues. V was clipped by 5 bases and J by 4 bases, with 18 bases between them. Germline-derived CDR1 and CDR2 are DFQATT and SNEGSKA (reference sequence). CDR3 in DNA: TGCAGTGCTCCTTCGGGGCTAGCCGCATACAATGAGCAGTTCTTC. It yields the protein CSAPSGLAAYNEQFF.

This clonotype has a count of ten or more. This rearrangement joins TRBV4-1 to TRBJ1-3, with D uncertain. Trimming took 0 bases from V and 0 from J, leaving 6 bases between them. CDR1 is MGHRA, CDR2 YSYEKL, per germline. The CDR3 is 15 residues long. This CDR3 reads CASSQDGNSGNTIYF. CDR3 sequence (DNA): TGCGCCAGCAGCCAAGACGGTAACTCTGGAAACACCATATATTTT.

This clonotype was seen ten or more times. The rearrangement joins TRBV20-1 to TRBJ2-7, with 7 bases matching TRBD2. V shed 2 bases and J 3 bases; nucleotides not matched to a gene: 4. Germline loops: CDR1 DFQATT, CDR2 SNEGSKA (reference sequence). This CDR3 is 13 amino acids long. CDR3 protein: CSARPSGLYEQYF. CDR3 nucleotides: TGCAGTGCTAGACCTAGCGGCCTCTACGAGCAGTACTTC.

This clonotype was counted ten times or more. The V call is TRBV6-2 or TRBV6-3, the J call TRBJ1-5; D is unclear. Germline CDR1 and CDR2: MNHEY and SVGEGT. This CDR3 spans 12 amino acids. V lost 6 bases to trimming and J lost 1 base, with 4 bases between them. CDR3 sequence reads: CASRDSNQPQHF. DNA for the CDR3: TGTGCCAGCAGGGACAGCAATCAGCCCCAGCATTTT.

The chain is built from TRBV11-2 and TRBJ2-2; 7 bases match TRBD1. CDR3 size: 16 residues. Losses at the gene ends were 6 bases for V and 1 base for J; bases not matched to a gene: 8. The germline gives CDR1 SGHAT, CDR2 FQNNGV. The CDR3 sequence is CASRPTGQRNTGELFF. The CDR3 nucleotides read TGTGCCAGCAGGCCCACGGGACAGAGGAACACCGGGGAGCTGTTTTTT.

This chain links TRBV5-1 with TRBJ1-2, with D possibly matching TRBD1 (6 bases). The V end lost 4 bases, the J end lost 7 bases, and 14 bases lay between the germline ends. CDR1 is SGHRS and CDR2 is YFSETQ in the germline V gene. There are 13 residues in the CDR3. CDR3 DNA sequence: TGCGCCAGCAGCCCGGCGGACAGTGGTGGCTACACCTTC. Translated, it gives CASSPADSGGYTF.

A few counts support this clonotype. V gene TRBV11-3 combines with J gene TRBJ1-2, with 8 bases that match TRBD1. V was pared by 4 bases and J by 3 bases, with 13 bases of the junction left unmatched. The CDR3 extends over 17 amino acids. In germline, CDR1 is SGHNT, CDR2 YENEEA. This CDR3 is CASSSSDRVWVDYGYTF. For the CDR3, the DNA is TGTGCCAGCAGCTCCTCGGACAGGGTTTGGGTAGACTATGGCTACACCTTC.

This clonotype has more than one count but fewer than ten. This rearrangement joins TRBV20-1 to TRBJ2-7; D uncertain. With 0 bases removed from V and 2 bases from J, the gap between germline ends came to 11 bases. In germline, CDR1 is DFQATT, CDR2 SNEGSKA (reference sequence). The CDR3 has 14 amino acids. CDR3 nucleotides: TGCAGTGCTAGAGATAAAACGATTACCTACGAGCAGTACTTC. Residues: CSARDKTITYEQYF.

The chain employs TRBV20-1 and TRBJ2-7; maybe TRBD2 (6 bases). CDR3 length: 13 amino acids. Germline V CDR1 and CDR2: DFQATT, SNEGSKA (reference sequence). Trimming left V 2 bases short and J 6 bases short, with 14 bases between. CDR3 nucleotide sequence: TGCAGTGCTAGATCTGGGGCGGGATCCGAGCAGTACTTC. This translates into CSARSGAGSEQYF.